The 13 T cell receptor beta chains listed next were all sequenced from one sample in a study of blood T cell repertoires in COVID-19. Repertoires were generated with immunoSEQ multiplex PCR, while TCRdb's copy carries only in-frame clones and drops some. The sample lists about 240,000 clones; about 84% were seen once. The specimen was peripheral blood. These receptors were taken from an older man with acute or convalescent COVID-19.

In this sample, this clone turned up a few times. The chain carries TRBV18 and TRBJ2-1, with D tentatively TRBD2 (6 bases). V shed 3 bases and J shed 3 bases, with 15 bases lying between them. The CDR3 runs to 16 residues. Germline CDR1 and CDR2: KGHSH and LQKENI. CDR3 sequence (DNA): TGTGCCAGCTCACCTACCCGGGGGACCCTCTACAATGAGCAGTTCTTC. It codes for CASSPTRGTLYNEQFF.

The chain carries TRBV28 and TRBJ1-1; no definite D call. The germline CDR1 and CDR2 sequences are MDHEN and SYDVKM. This CDR3 region has 14 residues. V was pared by 6 bases and J by 6 bases, with 17 bases between. The CDR3 spells CASRPVSQVAEAFF. CDR3 DNA sequence: TGTGCCAGCAGACCGGTCAGTCAGGTCGCTGAAGCTTTCTTT.

The chain joins TRBV25-1 to TRBJ1-1, with 8 bases identical to TRBD1. CDR1 and CDR2 from the germline V gene are MGHDK and SYGVNS. The CDR3 spans 13 residues. The ends lost 4 bases at V and 7 bases at J; junction bases unmatched: 5. CDR3 DNA: TGTGCCAGCAGTGTACCCGGACAGGGTGAAGCTTTCTTT. This translates into CASSVPGQGEAFF.

This clone appeared once. The chain is built from TRBV18 and TRBJ2-5; the match to TRBD2 covers 7 bases. Unmatched junction bases numbered 6, after V lost 4 bases and J lost 4 bases. The CDR3 length is 14 residues. CDR1 and CDR2 (germline): KGHSH, LQKENI. CDR3 sequence: CASSLGTKGETQYF. The CDR3 DNA follows: TGTGCCAGCTCACTAGGGACTAAGGGAGAGACCCAGTACTTC.

This chain joins TRBV11-2 and TRBJ2-2; 7 bases fit TRBD1. The CDR3 consists of 15 residues. J was trimmed by 1 base and V by 5 bases; bases with no gene match: 4. The V gene's germline CDR1 is SGHAT and CDR2 FQNNGV. The DNA for the CDR3 is TGTGCCAGCAGCATACAGGGGCAGAACACCGGGGAGCTGTTTTTT. It codes for CASSIQGQNTGELFF.

This sequence joins TRBV29-1 and TRBJ1-2, with 7 bases aligning to TRBD1. This CDR3 is built from 14 residues. The V segment lost 3 bases and the J segment 1 base; nucleotides outside the gene matches: 5. Germline CDR1 reads SQVTM; CDR2 reads ANQGSEA. CDR3 protein: CSVEGTEGNYGYTF. The CDR3 DNA reads as TGCAGCGTTGAGGGGACAGAGGGTAACTATGGCTACACCTTC.

This chain connects TRBV7-2 to TRBJ1-2, with D possibly TRBD1 on 6 matching bases. The CDR3 totals 13 residues. Trimming cost V 3 bases and J 6 bases, with 11 bases left between them. The germline CDR1 and CDR2 sequences are SGHTA and FQGNSA. In DNA form, the CDR3 reads TGTGCCAGCAGCTTCCTACAGGGCCATGGCTACACCTTC. It codes for CASSFLQGHGYTF.

The CDR3 protein is CASSPNGQGAGNTIYF. The CDR3 coding sequence is TGTGCCAGCTCACCAAACGGACAGGGCGCTGGAAACACCATATATTTT. The chain recombines TRBV18 with TRBJ1-3; 8 positions agree with TRBD1. This CDR3 spans 16 amino acids. V lost 2 bases, J lost 2 bases, and 5 bases stayed unmatched. Germline CDR1 KGHSH, CDR2 LQKENI.

This clone was found a few times. The chain uses TRBV11-3 and TRBJ1-1, with D uncertain. CDR1 and CDR2 from the germline V gene are SGHNT and YENEEA. The CDR3 is made up of 12 amino acids. V was pared by 3 bases and J by 7 bases, with 9 bases between. The CDR3 region is CASSFAGVEAFF. The CDR3 coding sequence is TGTGCCAGCAGCTTCGCTGGAGTTGAAGCTTTCTTT.

V and J are TRBV2 and TRBJ1-5; TRBD1 might be the D (6 bases). Germline lookup yields CDR1 SNHLY and CDR2 FYNNEI. This CDR3 comprises 14 residues. V was trimmed by 1 base and J by 7 bases, leaving 11 bases between them. CDR3 residues: CASSEGNRAQPQHF. The CDR3 region has the DNA TGTGCCAGCAGTGAAGGGAACAGGGCCCAGCCCCAGCATTTT.

V gene TRBV28 combines with J gene TRBJ1-5; possibly TRBD1 for D (6 bases). Germline CDR1 and CDR2: MDHEN and SYDVKM. The CDR3 contains 16 residues. Trimming left V 3 bases short and J 4 bases short, with 16 bases between. CDR3 nucleotide sequence: TGTGCCAGCAGTTTGGATGTGACAGGACATAATCAGCCCCAGCATTTT. Translating it yields CASSLDVTGHNQPQHF. Full variable domain (remainder filled in from reference TRBV28 and TRBJ1-5): DVKVTQSSRYLVKRTGEKVFLECVQDMDHENMFWYRQDPGLGLRLIYFSYDVKMKEKGDIPEGYSVSREKKERFSLILESASTNQTSMYLCASSLDVTGHNQPQHFGDGTRLSIL.

The V and J genes are TRBV24-1 and TRBJ1-1, with 9 bases fitting TRBD1. J lost 6 bases, V lost 2 bases, and 3 bases had no gene match. Germline V gene sequence: CDR1 KGHDR, CDR2 SFDVKD. The CDR3 consists of 14 residues. The CDR3 sequence is CATSDSGQGAEAFF. In nucleotides, the CDR3 is TGTGCCACCAGTGATTCGGGACAGGGCGCTGAAGCTTTCTTT.

In its sample, this clone was seen once. V is TRBV19 and J is TRBJ1-5, with no clear D. The CDR3 runs to 16 residues. Germline V CDR1 and CDR2: LNHDA, SQIVND (reference sequence). V was trimmed by 3 bases and J by 1 base, leaving 13 bases between them. CDR3 nucleotides: TGTGCCAGTAGTATCGCCGTCCACGGGAGCAATCAGCCCCAGCATTTT. It is translated as CASSIAVHGSNQPQHF.